A single sample is the source of the 32 T cell receptor beta chains below, sequenced in a study of identical twins. MiXCR, run by TCRdb on the 5' RACE reads, gives a single entry per CDR3 protein. The sample includes nearly 650,000 distinct CDR3 sequences, roughly 6.6% seen only once; the top ten take 1.5% to 2%. The same data also went into a second study, on yellow fever vaccine responses in identical twins.

Sequenced: PBMCs. Source of these receptors: a woman younger than 35 in good health.

This rearrangement joins TRBV6-1 to TRBJ2-2, with D possibly TRBD1 on 5 matching bases. The CDR3 is made up of 14 amino acids. The ends were cut back, 5 bases at V and 4 bases at J, with 11 bases in the middle. Germline V lookup: CDR1 MNHNS, CDR2 SASEGT. The CDR3 DNA sequence: TGTGCCAGCAGTCGACAGAGAATCACCGGGGAGCTGTTTTTT. Amino acid sequence: CASSRQRITGELFF.

Ten or more counts support this clonotype. This chain links TRBV4-1 with TRBJ2-3, with TRBD2 matching 8 bases. In germline, CDR1 is MGHRA, CDR2 YSYEKL. Trimming cost V 5 bases and J 2 bases; bases outside gene matches: 6. The CDR3 is 15 residues long. The DNA of the CDR3 is TGCGCCAGCAGCTCTCGGACTAGCTCCACAGATACGCAGTATTTT. Amino acid sequence: CASSSRTSSTDTQYF.

This clonotype has a handful of counts. The J gene is TRBJ2-4, the V gene TRBV6-2 or TRBV6-3; the D gene could be TRBD1 or TRBD2 (5 bases each). The CDR3 consists of 17 residues. CDR1 MNHEY and CDR2 SVGEGT come from the germline V gene. V was cut by 5 bases and J by 0 bases, with 17 bases left in between. The CDR3 sequence is CASSRRGVALAKNIQYF. CDR3 DNA sequence: TGTGCCAGCAGTCGACGAGGGGTCGCTTTAGCCAAAAACATTCAGTACTTC.

The chain uses TRBV19 and TRBJ2-5; TRBD2 aligns across 12 bases. The germline V gene has CDR1 LNHDA and CDR2 SQIVND (reference sequence). This CDR3 spans 14 amino acids. After removal of 8 bases from V and 4 bases from J, the junction contained 5 bases not matched to a gene. CDR3 amino acids: CASGPGLAGETQYF. As DNA, the CDR3 is TGTGCCAGTGGACCGGGACTAGCGGGAGAGACCCAGTACTTC.

The gene calls are TRBV5-1 and TRBJ2-7; weak D call: TRBD2 (6 bases). Germline-derived CDR1 and CDR2 are SGHRS and YFSETQ. V was pared by 5 bases and J by 1 base, with 16 bases between. CDR3 length: 15 residues. The CDR3 DNA reads as TGCGCCAGCAGTGATTCGGGAGCCCCTTCCTACGAGCAGTACTTC. Translated: CASSDSGAPSYEQYF.

This clonotype has ten or more counts. The chain carries TRBV27 and TRBJ1-5, with D unclear. This CDR3 region has 14 residues. The V gene lost 3 bases and the J gene lost 4 bases, with 10 bases spanning the gap. CDR1 is MNHEY, CDR2 SMNVEV, per germline (reference sequence). For the CDR3, the DNA is TGTGCCAGCAGTTTCGGAGCACCTAATCAGCCCCAGCATTTT. Its protein is CASSFGAPNQPQHF.

This clonotype came up a few times. The V and J genes are TRBV13 and TRBJ1-5, with D unresolved. Trimming removed 5 bases at V and 8 bases at J, with 10 bases between. This CDR3 is built from 12 residues. Germline CDR1 PRHDT, CDR2 FYEKMQ (reference sequence). This CDR3 is CASSTVGEPQHF. The CDR3 DNA reads as TGTGCCAGCAGCACGGTTGGGGAGCCCCAGCATTTT.

The chain joins TRBV15 to TRBJ1-1; D gene uncertain. The germline CDR1 and CDR2 sequences are LNHNV and YYDKDF (reference sequence). V lost 3 bases and J lost 1, with 6 bases in between. The CDR3 is 13 residues long. CDR3 DNA: TGTGCCACCAGCAGGACAAAGAACACTGAAGCTTTCTTT. Amino acid sequence: CATSRTKNTEAFF.

This clonotype was found a few times. The chain has TRBV11-1 and TRBJ2-2; no reliable D call. The CDR3 contains 18 residues. CDR1 and CDR2 (germline): SGHAT, FQDESV (reference sequence). The germline V and J ends were trimmed by 1 base and 5 bases, with 20 bases remaining between them. The CDR3 nucleotides read TGTGCCAGCAGCTTAGGGTCGGTCGGAGCTTTTGAGACCGGGGAGCTGTTTTTT. Protein: CASSLGSVGAFETGELFF.

The sample holds a few counts of this clonotype. V usage is TRBV20-1 and J usage is TRBJ1-1; possibly TRBD1 for D (5 bases). This CDR3 has 15 amino acids. V was trimmed by 1 base and J by 7 bases, leaving 19 bases between them. Germline lookup yields CDR1 DFQATT and CDR2 SNEGSKA (reference sequence). CDR3 amino acids: CSARGTQGGPNEAFF. The DNA for the CDR3 is TGCAGTGCTAGAGGCACCCAGGGAGGACCTAATGAAGCTTTCTTT.

The chain is built from TRBV24-1 and TRBJ1-2; 7 bases agree with TRBD1. The length of the CDR3 is 15 residues. Trimming at V came to 4 bases and at J to 4 bases, leaving 8 bases not matched to a gene. Germline V lookup: CDR1 KGHDR, CDR2 SFDVKD. The CDR3 reads CATSDKGAPVYGYTF. The CDR3 nucleotides are TGTGCCACCAGTGACAAGGGGGCTCCTGTCTATGGCTACACCTTC.

The chain joins TRBV5-5 to TRBJ2-7, with D uncertain. This CDR3 has 15 residues. Trimming cost V 0 bases and J 2 bases, with 12 bases left between them. The germline V gene encodes CDR1 SGHKS and CDR2 YYEKEE (reference sequence). The CDR3 coding sequence is TGTGCCAGCAGCTTGGGCCCGGCGATAACCTACGAGCAGTACTTC. Translating gives CASSLGPAITYEQYF.

A few counts support this clonotype. CDR3 loop: CASSLGQSYNSPLHF. The CDR3 region has the DNA TGCGCCAGCAGCTTGGGGCAGTCCTATAATTCACCCCTCCACTTT. The chain has TRBV5-1 and TRBJ1-6; D gene unclear. The germline V gene encodes CDR1 SGHRS and CDR2 YFSETQ. V lost 0 bases, J lost 1 base, and 5 bases lay in between. The CDR3 is made up of 15 amino acids.

V and J are TRBV21-1 and TRBJ2-4; the D call TRBD1 from the table was never checked on the DNA. TRBV21-1 is noted as a pseudogene. The CDR3 is 22 amino acids. CDR3 in amino acids: CASSKSQKNRGRWTLAKNIQYF. The CDR3 DNA sequence: TGTGCCAGCAGCAAAAGCCAGAAAAACAGGGGGCGGTGGACACTAGCCAAAAACATTCAGTACTTC.

This clonotype was detected only a few times. The V call is TRBV5-6, the J call TRBJ2-6, with D possibly TRBD1 on 6 matching bases. This CDR3 is 17 amino acids long. The germline V gene encodes CDR1 SGHDT and CDR2 YYEEEE. Between the trimmed V and J ends, which lost 0 bases and 0 bases, there was a span of 10 bases. The CDR3 loop reads CASSLDRVISGANVLTF. CDR3 bases: TGTGCCAGCAGCTTGGACAGGGTGATCTCTGGGGCCAACGTCCTGACTTTC.

The rearrangement joins TRBV5-1 to TRBJ2-5, with 11 bases fitting TRBD2. The CDR3 totals 15 residues. Germline V gene lookup returns CDR1 SGHRS and CDR2 YFSETQ. The trim removed 6 bases at V and 2 bases at J, leaving 6 bases unmatched. The CDR3 reads CASKLAGAGQETQYF. The CDR3 nucleotides are TGCGCCAGCAAACTAGCGGGAGCGGGGCAAGAGACCCAGTACTTC. The complete variable domain, with remaining parts taken from reference TRBV5-1 and TRBJ2-5, reads KAGVTQTPRYLIKTRGQQVTLSCSPISGHRSVSWYQQTPGQGLQFLFEYFSETQRNKGNFPGRFSGRQFSNSRSEMNVSTLELGDSALYLCASKLAGAGQETQYFGPGTRLLVL.

This clonotype was counted at least ten times. V usage is TRBV4-1 and J usage is TRBJ2-2, with D maybe TRBD1 (6 bases). V was trimmed by 1 base and J by 2 bases, leaving 11 bases between them. The CDR3 extends over 16 amino acids. Per germline, CDR1 MGHRA and CDR2 YSYEKL. The CDR3 region has the DNA TGCGCCAGCAGCCAAGCGGGACACCTCAACACCGGGGAGCTGTTTTTT. The encoded protein is CASSQAGHLNTGELFF.

In its sample, this clonotype was seen many times. This chain connects TRBV2 to TRBJ2-3; the D call may be TRBD1 or TRBD2 (5 bases each). This CDR3 contains 12 residues. The V end was cut by 6 bases, the J end by 7 bases, with 11 bases between. Germline V gene sequence: CDR1 SNHLY, CDR2 FYNNEI. CDR3 sequence reads: CASRGDLHTQYF. CDR3 nucleotides: TGTGCCAGCAGAGGGGACCTTCATACGCAGTATTTT.

The genes are TRBV7-3 and TRBJ2-3; TRBD2 matches 7 bases. V shed 5 bases and J 6 bases; nucleotides not matched to a gene: 17. This CDR3 spans 17 amino acids. The germline V gene has CDR1 SGHTA and CDR2 FQGTGA. The CDR3 spells CASSPLGGSGVGDTQYF. The CDR3 DNA sequence: TGTGCCAGCAGCCCCCTGGGCGGGAGCGGAGTAGGGGATACGCAGTATTTT.

The chain has TRBV4-2 and TRBJ2-7; D possibly corresponds to TRBD1 (5 bases). Germline V gives CDR1 LGHNA, CDR2 YNFKEQ. The CDR3 contains 15 residues. V was shortened by 2 bases and J by 0 bases, with 11 bases between the two germline ends. CDR3 in amino acids: CASSQTDSYSYEQYV. In DNA, the CDR3 is TGTGCCAGCAGCCAAACCGACAGTTACTCCTACGAGCAGTACGTC.

V and J are TRBV27 and TRBJ2-1; the D gene is possibly TRBD1 (5 bases). Per the germline V gene, CDR1 is MNHEY and CDR2 is SMNVEV (reference sequence). V was shortened by 4 bases and J by 7 bases, with 14 bases between the two germline ends. CDR3 length: 14 amino acids. DNA for the CDR3: TGTGCCAGCAGTTCCCGAGACAGTATTAATGAGCAGTTCTTC. Amino acids: CASSSRDSINEQFF.

The chain couples TRBV29-1 to TRBJ2-1; 7 bases fit TRBD2. The CDR3 totals 14 residues. CDR1 and CDR2 from the germline V gene are SQVTM and ANQGSEA. The V segment lost 6 bases and the J segment 8 bases; nucleotides outside the gene matches: 13. Here the CDR3 DNA reads TGCAGCGTCCCTTGGGGGGGTAACGGCGATGAGCAGTTCTTC. Protein product: CSVPWGGNGDEQFF.

This clonotype has just a few counts. The chain combines TRBV4-1 with TRBJ1-1, with a tentative D call TRBD1 (5 bases). The CDR3 length is 15 residues. Trimming shortened V by 4 bases and J by 6 bases, and 18 bases separated the two germline ends. Per germline, CDR1 MGHRA and CDR2 YSYEKL. The CDR3 protein is CASSRFFDGGPEAFF. CDR3 DNA: TGCGCCAGCAGCCGGTTTTTCGATGGGGGACCTGAAGCTTTCTTT.

This clonotype was detected only a few times. This chain connects TRBV4-1 to TRBJ1-6; 9 bases are a match to TRBD1. Trimming took 4 bases from V and 9 from J; bases not matched to a gene: 4. This CDR3 has 14 amino acids. Germline CDR1 reads MGHRA; CDR2 reads YSYEKL. CDR3 sequence (DNA): TGCGCCAGCAGCCTACAGGGGGCGTCTTCACCCCTCCACTTT. Its translation is CASSLQGASSPLHF.

This clonotype was seen at least ten times. The chain links TRBV12-3 or TRBV12-4 to TRBJ1-6; the D gene is possibly TRBD1 (5 bases). V lost 6 bases, J lost 15 bases, and 12 bases lay in between. The CDR3 is 11 residues long. The CDR3 DNA is TGTGCCAGCAGAGTCTTGGGGGACCTCCACTTT. It codes for CASRVLGDLHF.

V and J are TRBV5-6 and TRBJ2-5; D gene ambiguous. Trimming took 1 base from V and 5 from J, leaving 9 bases between them. The germline gives CDR1 SGHDT, CDR2 YYEEEE. CDR3 size: 13 residues. In DNA, the CDR3 is TGTGCCAGCAGCTTGAGGATGGGGGAGACCCAGTACTTC. Encoded protein: CASSLRMGETQYF.

The chain joins TRBV5-1 to TRBJ2-1; TRBD1 is a possible D gene (6 bases). The CDR3 loop spans 14 amino acids. Deletions cut 2 bases from V and 4 bases from J, with 10 bases between. Germline assignment: CDR1 SGHRS and CDR2 YFSETQ. In nucleotides, the CDR3 is TGCGCCAGCAGCTTTCCGGACAGTTACAATGAGCAGTTCTTC. Translation gives CASSFPDSYNEQFF.

CDR3 in DNA: TGTGCCAGCAGCTCTGAATGGACAGGGGAATGGAAGACCCAGTACTTC. This encodes CASSSEWTGEWKTQYF. The V gene is TRBV7-2, the J gene TRBJ2-5, with 9 bases that match TRBD1. V was clipped by 4 bases and J by 6 bases; unmatched bases: 12. The CDR3 consists of 16 residues. Looked up from germline, CDR1 is SGHTA and CDR2 is FQGNSA.

V gene TRBV2 combines with J gene TRBJ2-7; TRBD2 aligns across 7 bases. V dropped 7 bases and J dropped 5; count of bases not matched to a gene: 11. The CDR3 covers 14 residues. Germline assignment: CDR1 SNHLY and CDR2 FYNNEI. The CDR3 region is CASTPGGGMDEQYF. In nucleotides, the CDR3 is TGTGCCAGCACCCCAGGCGGGGGAATGGACGAGCAGTACTTC.

This clonotype was observed a few times. This chain joins TRBV10-3 and TRBJ2-7; 12 positions match TRBD1. V gave up 6 bases and J gave up 5 bases; unmatched junction bases: 5. Germline CDR1 reads ENHRY; CDR2 reads SYGVKD. The CDR3 runs to 14 residues. The DNA for the CDR3 is TGTGCCATCAGGGGGACAGGGGGCCTGGACGAGCAGTACTTC. Its protein is CAIRGTGGLDEQYF.

This clonotype was counted only a few times. The rearrangement uses TRBV3-1 and TRBJ2-2; weak D call: TRBD1 (6 bases). Trimming removed 7 bases at V and 3 bases at J, with 12 bases between. Germline CDR1 is LGHDT and CDR2 is YNNKEL (reference sequence). The CDR3 consists of 14 residues. In nucleotides, the CDR3 is TGTGCCAGCACCCAGACAGGACACACCGGGGAGCTGTTTTTT. Encoded protein: CASTQTGHTGELFF.

This clonotype showed up just a few times. The V gene is TRBV12-3 or TRBV12-4, the J gene TRBJ1-2; D gene uncertain. The CDR3 length is 13 residues. Between the trimmed V and J ends, which lost 5 bases and 10 bases, there was a span of 17 bases. CDR3 region: CASSQGPTPSYTF. In DNA, the CDR3 is TGTGCCAGCAGTCAAGGGCCGACGCCCTCCTACACCTTC.